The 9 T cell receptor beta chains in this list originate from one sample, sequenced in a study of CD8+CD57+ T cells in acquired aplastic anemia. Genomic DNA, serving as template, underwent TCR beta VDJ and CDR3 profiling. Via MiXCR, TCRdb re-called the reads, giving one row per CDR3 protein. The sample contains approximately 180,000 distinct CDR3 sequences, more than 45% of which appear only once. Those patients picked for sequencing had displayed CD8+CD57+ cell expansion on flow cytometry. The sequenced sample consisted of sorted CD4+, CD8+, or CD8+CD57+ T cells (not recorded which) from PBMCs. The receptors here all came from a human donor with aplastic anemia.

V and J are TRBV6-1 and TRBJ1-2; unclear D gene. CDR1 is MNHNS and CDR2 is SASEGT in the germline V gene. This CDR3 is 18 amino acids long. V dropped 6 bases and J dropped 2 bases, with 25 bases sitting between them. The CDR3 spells CASRPYRISLSFNYGYTF. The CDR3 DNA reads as TGTGCCAGCAGACCTTACCGGATATCCTTATCCTTCAACTATGGCTACACCTTC.

CDR3 sequence reads: CATSLPGGPSGELFF. In DNA form, the CDR3 reads TGTGCCACCAGCCTTCCGGGGGGGCCGAGCGGGGAGCTGTTTTTT. The chain couples TRBV15 to TRBJ2-2; 8 nucleotides agree with TRBD2. Germline CDR1 and CDR2: LNHNV and YYDKDF (reference sequence). The CDR3 length is 15 residues. V lost 5 bases, J lost 7 bases, and 9 bases stayed unmatched.

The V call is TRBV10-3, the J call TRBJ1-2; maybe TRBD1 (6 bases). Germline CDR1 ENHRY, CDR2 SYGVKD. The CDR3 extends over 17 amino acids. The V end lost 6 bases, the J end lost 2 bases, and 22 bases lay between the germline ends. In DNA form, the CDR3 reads TGTGCCATCAGGATCTACGGGACACATAATAGCAACTATGGCTACACCTTC. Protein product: CAIRIYGTHNSNYGYTF.

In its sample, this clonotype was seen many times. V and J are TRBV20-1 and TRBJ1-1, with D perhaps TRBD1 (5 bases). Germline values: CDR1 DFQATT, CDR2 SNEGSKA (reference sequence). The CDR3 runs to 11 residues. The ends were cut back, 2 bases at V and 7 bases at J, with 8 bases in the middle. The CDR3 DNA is TGCAGTGCTAGACGGGGCTTTGAAGCTTTCTTT. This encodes CSARRGFEAFF.

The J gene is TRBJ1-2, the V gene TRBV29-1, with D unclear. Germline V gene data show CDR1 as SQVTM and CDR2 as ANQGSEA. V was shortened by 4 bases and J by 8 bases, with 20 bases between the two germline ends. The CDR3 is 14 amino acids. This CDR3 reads CSVGLAKGSRGYTF. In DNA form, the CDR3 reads TGCAGCGTTGGATTGGCCAAGGGTAGTAGGGGCTACACCTTC.

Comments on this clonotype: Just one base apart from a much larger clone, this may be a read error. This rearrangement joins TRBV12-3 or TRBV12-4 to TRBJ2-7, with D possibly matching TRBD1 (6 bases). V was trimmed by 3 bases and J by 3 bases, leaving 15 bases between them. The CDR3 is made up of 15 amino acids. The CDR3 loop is CASSLRTVLGYEQYF. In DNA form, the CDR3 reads TGTGCCAGCAGTTTGCGGACAGTGCTCGGCTACGAGCAGTACTTC.

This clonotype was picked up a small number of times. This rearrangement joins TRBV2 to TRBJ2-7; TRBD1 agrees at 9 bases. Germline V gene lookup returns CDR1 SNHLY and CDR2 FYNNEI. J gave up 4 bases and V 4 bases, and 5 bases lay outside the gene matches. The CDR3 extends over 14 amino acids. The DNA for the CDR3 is TGTGCCAGCAGTGCGGGACAGGGAGGTTACGAGCAGTACTTC. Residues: CASSAGQGGYEQYF.

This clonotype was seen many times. CDR3 nucleotide sequence: TGCAGCGTCGGTCCGGGACAGGGGGCTTTCTTT. Its protein product is CSVGPGQGAFF. The chain recombines TRBV29-1 with TRBJ1-1, with 10 nucleotides matching TRBD1. The V gene's germline CDR1 is SQVTM and CDR2 ANQGSEA. After removal of 6 bases from V and 11 bases from J, the junction contained 6 bases not matched to a gene. This CDR3 comprises 11 residues. Variable domain in full (rest from reference TRBV29-1 and TRBJ1-1): SAVISQKPSRDICQRGTSLTIQCQVDSQVTMMFWYRQQPGQSLTLIATANQGSEATYESGFVIDKFPISRPNLTFSTLTVSNMSPEDSSIYLCSVGPGQGAFFGQGTRLTVV.

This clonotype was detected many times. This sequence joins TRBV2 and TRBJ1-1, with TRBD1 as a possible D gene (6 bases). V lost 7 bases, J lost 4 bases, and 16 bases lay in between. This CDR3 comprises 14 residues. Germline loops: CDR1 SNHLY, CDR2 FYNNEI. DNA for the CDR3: TGTGCCAGCACCCTCGGGGGGCGACCCACTGAAGCTTTCTTT. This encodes CASTLGGRPTEAFF.